This T cell receptor (beta chain) was recorded in a study of cytomegalovirus exposure and HLA in healthy donors. The CDR3 is made up of 13 amino acids. V shed 7 bases, J shed 7 bases, and the junction held 7 bases outside the gene matches. The germline V gene has CDR1 MRHNA and CDR2 SNTAGT. Vbeta (60) and Jbeta (13) primers were used in the PCR. Produced via immunoSEQ multiplex PCR; TCRdb's table is partial and in-frame only. The repertoire has approximately 110,000 clones, about four fifths of them found once; the top ten carry over 10%. The sequence was obtained from a woman between 55 and 75 years old in good health and CMV-seropositive. Specimen: PBMCs. The gene calls are TRBV6-4 and TRBJ2-3, with 8 nucleotides matching TRBD1. The CDR3 bases are TGTGCCAGCACGACAGGGGCCAAGCATACGCAGTATTTT. This translates into CASTTGAKHTQYF.